This passage covers 10 T cell receptor beta chains from one sample sequenced in a study of blood T cell repertoires in COVID-19. The repertoire was sequenced with immunoSEQ multiplex PCR; TCRdb's copy has only in-frame clones and lacks some. The sample holds fewer than 450,000 clones, around nine tenths seen once. Sequencing was carried out using peripheral blood. These receptors all come from a woman younger than 30 who had recovered from COVID-19.

This clone turned up a few times. This chain uses TRBV19 with TRBJ1-4, with TRBD1 as a possible D gene (6 bases). CDR1 and CDR2 (germline): LNHDA, SQIVND (reference sequence). Trimming removed 6 bases at V and 5 bases at J, with 16 bases between. This CDR3 has 15 amino acids. As DNA, the CDR3 is TGTGCCAGTAGGGATCCAGGGGAGAACAATGAAAAACTGTTTTTT. It translates to CASRDPGENNEKLFF.

The chain employs TRBV5-1 and TRBJ2-2; D not certain. Germline values: CDR1 SGHRS, CDR2 YFSETQ. The CDR3 totals 14 residues. Trimming removed 0 bases at V and 5 bases at J, with 8 bases between. CDR3 in amino acids: CASSLGSETGELFF. The CDR3 nucleotides read TGCGCCAGCAGCTTGGGGAGCGAGACCGGGGAGCTGTTTTTT.

In its sample, this clone was seen once. The rearrangement uses TRBV11-2 and TRBJ1-2; a weak D match, TRBD1 (6 bases). The CDR3 length is 12 residues. V shed 2 bases and J shed 7 bases, with 8 bases lying between them. Germline loops: CDR1 SGHAT, CDR2 FQNNGV. CDR3 nucleotide sequence: TGTGCCAGCAGCTTATCAGGGGTTGGCTACACCTTC. This codes for CASSLSGVGYTF. Full variable domain (missing parts from reference TRBV11-2 and TRBJ1-2): EAGVAQSPRYKIIEKRQSVAFWCNPISGHATLYWYQQILGQGPKLLIQFQNNGVVDDSQLPKDRFSAERLKGVDSTLKIQPAKLEDSAVYLCASSLSGVGYTFGSGTRLTVV.

CDR3 sequence: CASSQDRFSTTYNEQFF. In DNA form, the CDR3 reads TGTGCCAGCAGCCAAGACCGATTTTCCACTACCTACAATGAGCAGTTCTTC. The chain has TRBV3-1 (or the pseudogene TRBV3-2) and TRBJ2-1; D is ambiguous. The germline CDR1 and CDR2 sequences are LGHDT and YNNKEL (reference sequence). This CDR3 has 17 amino acids. Trimming pared 0 bases from V and 2 bases from J, leaving 14 bases between.

The chain carries TRBV19 and TRBJ1-6; D possibly corresponds to TRBD1 (5 bases). The CDR3 consists of 16 residues. The V and J ends lost 5 bases and 1 base respectively, with 12 bases between them. Germline V gives CDR1 LNHDA, CDR2 SQIVND (reference sequence). In DNA, the CDR3 is TGTGCCAGTAGTCCGACAGACAGTTCCTATAATTCACCCCTCCACTTT. This encodes CASSPTDSSYNSPLHF.

The rearrangement joins TRBV11-3 to TRBJ2-7; 7 nucleotides align to TRBD2. CDR1 and CDR2 (germline): SGHNT, YENEEA. This CDR3 comprises 12 residues. After removal of 5 bases from V and 5 bases from J, the junction contained 3 bases not matched to a gene. The CDR3 reads CASSDRGDEQYV. The DNA for the CDR3 is TGTGCCAGCAGCGACCGGGGGGACGAGCAGTACGTC.

The chain links TRBV4-1 to TRBJ2-3, with 8 bases that match TRBD2. Germline V gene data show CDR1 as MGHRA and CDR2 as YSYEKL. Trimming removed 3 bases from V and 3 bases from J; junction bases left unmatched: 5. The CDR3 covers 15 residues. The CDR3 nucleotides are TGCGCCAGCAGCCATAGCGGGACGTGGACAGATACGCAGTATTTT. Translated: CASSHSGTWTDTQYF.

The chain carries TRBV19 and TRBJ2-1, with 9 bases matching TRBD2. V gave up 3 bases and J gave up 6 bases; unmatched junction bases: 6. The CDR3 extends over 15 amino acids. Germline CDR1 and CDR2: LNHDA and SQIVND (reference sequence). As DNA, the CDR3 is TGTGCCAGTAGTATGGGCGGGAGGGCCTCCAATGAGCAGTTCTTC. This encodes CASSMGGRASNEQFF.

The chain links TRBV24-1 to TRBJ1-4, with 8 bases matching TRBD1. CDR1 is KGHDR, CDR2 SFDVKD, per germline. The CDR3 extends over 14 amino acids. V lost 4 bases to trimming and J lost 7 bases; unmatched junction nucleotides: 4. CDR3 bases: TGTGCCACCAGTGAGGGAACAGGGGGTGAAAAACTGTTTTTT. Protein product: CATSEGTGGEKLFF.

The chain is built from TRBV5-1 and TRBJ2-5; D is perhaps TRBD2 (6 bases). With 3 bases removed from V and 5 bases from J, the gap between germline ends came to 14 bases. Germline CDR1 and CDR2: SGHRS and YFSETQ. The CDR3 spans 14 residues. In DNA, the CDR3 is TGCGCCAGCAGCTCGGGACTGGGGATGGAGACCCAGTACTTC. Translating gives CASSSGLGMETQYF.